This is a list of T cell receptor beta chains from one sample in a study of T cell responses to AZD1222 COVID-19 vaccine. Repertoires were generated with immunoSEQ multiplex PCR, while TCRdb's copy carries only in-frame clones and drops some. This table holds approximately 130,000 clones, approximately 88% found once. The sequences come from peripheral blood, collected 28 days after the second AZD1222 dose. Receptors were obtained from an adult who received the AZD1222 COVID-19 vaccine. Each CDR3 is given with its conserved first and last residue. Each record gives: V gene, CDR3 protein.

TRBV5-6,CASSLGWTGGAFF
TRBV7-9,CASSPGTGANQPQHF
TRBV5-6,CASSRKWTGGLGTEAFF
TRBV10-2,CASKDRLNTEAFF
TRBV28,CASTRQGFDYGYTF
TRBV11-3,CASSSAGTGNTEAFF
TRBV4-3,CASSQDTGAPSDEQFF
TRBV25-1,CASSDTKSSGNTIYF
TRBV29-1,CSDLCGVRETQYF
TRBV5-1,CASSQDRTTFGGYTF
TRBV7-2,CASSQGLVAYNEQFF
TRBV9,CASSVGGGDRSYEQYF
TRBV11-2,CASSLTSRDYGGYTF
TRBV14,CASSPRGNTIYF
TRBV7-6,CASSFPPGTMNTGELFF
TRBV5-1,CASSLIQGASPLHF
TRBV11-3,CASSLGLAAAEAFF
TRBV7-9,CASSLDRSNSETQYF
TRBV5-1,CASSFFGLSSNEQFF
TRBV4-1,CASSRDTDYGYTF
TRBV11-2,CAGGAHFTDTQYF
TRBV11-3,CASSPGGFRGLYQETQYF
TRBV19,CATRKQQNTGELFF
TRBV7-8,CASSDPQGYEQYF
TRBV12-3/TRBV12-4,CASNVRGTDGYTF
TRBV11-3,CASSLIWDRAPYEQYF
TRBV6-5,CASSYSSNGNYGYTF
TRBV28,CASSLLVDYGYTF
TRBV5-6,CASRDRDRGDEQFF
TRBV29-1,CSVEDPGTGYEQYF
TRBV7-2,CASSQRQGRGEQFF
TRBV4-1,CASSQGLTGDQPQHF
TRBV5-5,CASSPDRSSYNSPLHF
TRBV21-1,CASTKGDRGSGANVLTF
TRBV6-5,CASSLSSGGADTQYF
TRBV11-3,CASSPRGGTGANVLTF
TRBV11-2,CASSLGDTDTQYF
TRBV12-3/TRBV12-4,CASSLLDTQYF
TRBV27,CASSLGVGSPYEQYF
TRBV21-1,CASRRDRGLNEQFF
TRBV5-5,CASSWDRGYNTEAFF
TRBV28,CASSTPLGTGSNQPQHF
TRBV11-2,CASSLSVRSTEAFF
TRBV6-5,CASRPGQGREKLFF
TRBV6-5,CASSPEGYSGNTIYF
TRBV27,CASSLKGSSRELFF
TRBV13,CASSTNNQPQHF
TRBV28,CASWSLEGSSYNEQFF
TRBV7-6,CASSFGLVYEQFF
TRBV25-1,CASSRQGSDTQYF